This T cell receptor beta chain was sequenced during a study of CD8+CD57+ T cells in acquired aplastic anemia. This clonotype has just one count. The antigen is not known. TCR beta VDJ combinations and CDR3 sequences were profiled from genomic DNA. TCRdb re-called the reads with MiXCR, one entry per CDR3 protein. The table lists 250,000 or so distinct CDR3 sequences, 45% to 50% of them singletons, with 7% to 9.5% in the top ten. Patients sequenced had flow cytometry evidence of CD8+CD57+ cell expansion. There was no therapy given to any patient before the blood sampling took place. The V gene's germline CDR1 is SEHNR and CDR2 FQNEAQ (reference sequence). The CDR3 loop spans 15 amino acids. Trimming removed 3 bases from V and 5 bases from J; junction bases left unmatched: 4. Study-wide points: Under 35 was the count of CD8+ CDR3 sequences that patients shared with controls.

The sequencing sample was made of sorted CD4+, CD8+, or CD8+CD57+ T cells (not recorded which) from PBMCs. This TCR came from a human donor with aplastic anemia. V usage is TRBV7-9 and J usage is TRBJ2-2; the match to TRBD2 covers 9 bases. DNA of the CDR3: TGTGCCAGCAGCTTTACGCTAGCGGGAACCGGGGAGCTGTTTTTT. Protein sequence: CASSFTLAGTGELFF.